The T cell receptor beta chain described here comes from a study of Ad26.COV2.S vaccination and SARS-CoV-2 variants. The overall study: Of the COV1001 trial arms, the Ad26.COV2.S arm included the donor. Study conclusions and caveats: Possible underestimation of total T cell responses by the TCR breadth and depth analyses was noted. Vaccine recipients showed a spike-specific TCR breadth that was higher than in placebo recipients. Vaccine and placebo groups showed comparable non-spike TCR breadth.

Treatment denoted: around 19 received Ad26.COV2.S at low or high dose, single or two shots; roughly five received placebo; per-sample allocation not given. The investigators took samples on day 63 after the first vaccine or placebo injection. To note about this clone: Its antigen remains unknown.

This table comes from immunoSEQ multiplex PCR, and its TCRdb copy is limited to in-frame clones, with some not included. The table shows about 410,000 clones, with about 92% occurring only once. This sequence originates from a person between 18 and 59 years old who received the Ad26.COV2.S COVID-19 vaccine or a placebo. This specimen consisted of peripheral blood, obtained in a trial of Ad26.COV2.S vaccine versus placebo.

The CDR3 coding sequence is TGTGCCAGCAGCGTAGTAGGGGGTAGAACTGAAGCTTTCTTT. It is translated as CASSVVGGRTEAFF. This chain connects TRBV9 to TRBJ1-1; D is perhaps TRBD1 (6 bases). Germline CDR1 SGDLS, CDR2 YYNGEE. V was clipped by 0 bases and J by 5 bases, with 11 bases between them. The CDR3 spans 14 residues.